This T cell receptor (beta chain) was observed in a study of human T cells and chemical hapten exposure. Study-level background: Mainly, slight library volume differences in the pool made TCR yields vary.

Study results and limitations: Sensitizing with DPC caused no change in TCRs above 1 in 1000 frequency.

By proportion, this clonotype is medium-sized. The antigen remains undetermined. TCRdb ran MiXCR on the RACE reads and lists one entry per CDR3 protein. The profile shows tens of thousands of distinct CDR3 sequences, approximately 6.7% of them singletons. Germline CDR1 reads SEHNR; CDR2 reads FQNEAQ (reference sequence). The CDR3 contains 15 residues. With V trimmed by 8 bases and J by 4 bases, 10 bases remained unmatched. As for time point: pre-sensitization, week 0. The treatment is: therapeutic diphenylcyclopropenone sensitization with weekly scalp DPC. This sequence joins TRBV7-9 and TRBJ1-5, with TRBD1 matching over 8 bases. This TCR came from a woman aged 30 to 39 with alopecia areata. Some clones in this sample may be carry-over from other donors' samples. This material consisted of whole blood, taken in connection with sensitization to the hapten diphenylcyclopropenone (DPC). The CDR3 DNA is TGTGCCAGCGGATCGTCGACAGGGGTAAATCAGCCCCAGCATTTT. It codes for CASGSSTGVNQPQHF.